This is a list of T cell receptor beta chains from one sample in a study of cytomegalovirus exposure and HLA in healthy donors. Using immunoSEQ multiplex PCR, the repertoire was profiled, and TCRdb retains in-frame clones only, with some absent. The sample carries some 98,000 clones, roughly 84% recorded once. Input material: PBMCs. The receptors here all came from a man aged 18 to 29 in good health and CMV-seropositive. Each CDR3 is given with its conserved first and last residue. D genes are given only for firm matches. The size entry is marked missing in some rows and otherwise reads once, few, many or a size class.

V	size	J	D	DNA	CDR3
TRBV14	few	TRBJ1-3	.	TGTGCCAGCAGCAAAGTAGGAAACACCATATATTTT	CASSKVGNTIYF
TRBV4-1	.	TRBJ2-5	.	TGCGCCAGCAGCCAACGGGGGCTAGCGGCGGTCGAGACCCAGTACTTC	CASSQRGLAAVETQYF
TRBV29-1	.	TRBJ2-5	TRBD1	TGCAGCGTTGAACTGGACAGGGTCGGGACCCAGTACTTC	CSVELDRVGTQYF
TRBV7-3	.	TRBJ2-3	TRBD1	TGTGCCAGCAGCTTGCGGGACAGGGGGCGGGATACGCAGTATTTT	CASSLRDRGRDTQYF
TRBV18	.	TRBJ1-1	TRBD1	TGTGCCAGCTCACCAATAAAGGGAGAATGGCAGACAGGGCCTACTGAAGCTTTCTTT	CASSPIKGEWQTGPTEAFF
TRBV12-5	few	TRBJ2-7	.	TGTGCTAGTGGTCTAGGCGTAGGGGCAGGCAAACCCTACGAGCAGTACTTC	CASGLGVGAGKPYEQYF
TRBV27	.	TRBJ1-2	.	TGTGCCAGCAGTTTTACGCAGGACATGAGCTATGGCTACACCTTC	CASSFTQDMSYGYTF
TRBV9	.	TRBJ2-1	.	TGTGCCAGCAGCGAGGGGGGGGGCTCCTACAATGAGCAGTTCTTC	CASSEGGGSYNEQFF
TRBV6-1	.	TRBJ1-2	.	TGTGCCAGCCGGGGGGACGGACCCTATGGCTACACCTTC	CASRGDGPYGYTF
TRBV4-1	.	TRBJ2-1	TRBD1	TGCGCCAGCAGTTACCGGGACAGGGGGCTAGATGAGCAGTTCTTC	CASSYRDRGLDEQFF
TRBV19	.	TRBJ1-1	.	TGTGCCAGTAGTATTACCAGGAACACTGAAGCTTTCTTT	CASSITRNTEAFF
TRBV2	.	TRBJ1-5	.	TGTGCCAGCAGGGGGGGTGGGCTACTGGTCAATCAGCCCCAGCATTTT	CASRGGGLLVNQPQHF
TRBV5-1	.	TRBJ2-3	TRBD2	TGCGCCAGCAGCTTGGCCCTACTAGCGGGTAGCACAGATACGCAGTATTTT	CASSLALLAGSTDTQYF
TRBV13	.	TRBJ2-5	.	TGTGCCAGCAGCGTCACGGGGAGAGAAGAGACCCAGTACTTC	CASSVTGREETQYF
TRBV7-8	few	TRBJ1-6	.	TGTGCCAGCAGCTCCAAGGACACCAAACGGGATTCACCCCTCCACTTT	CASSSKDTKRDSPLHF
TRBV7-7	.	TRBJ2-1	.	TGTGCCAGCAGCTTAGGCAGTTTCAATGAGCAGTTCTTC	CASSLGSFNEQFF
TRBV6-1	.	TRBJ1-2	.	TGTGCCAGCAGTGAATCAGGCACAAATAGCTACACCTTC	CASSESGTNSYTF
TRBV7-2	.	TRBJ2-2	.	TGTGCCAGCAGCCCCCCGGCAGGCTATAACACCGGGGAGCTGTTTTTT	CASSPPAGYNTGELFF
TRBV5-6	once	TRBJ2-5	TRBD2	TGTGCCAGCAGCCGGACTAGCGGGAGGGCCGGAGGTCAAGAGACCCAGTACTTC	CASSRTSGRAGGQETQYF
TRBV5-5	once	TRBJ1-1	TRBD1	TGTGCCAGCAGCTTGTGGTCAGGGGGCTCTTCTGAAGCTTTCTTT	CASSLWSGGSSEAFF
TRBV15	many	TRBJ2-7	TRBD2	TGTGCCACCAGCGTGGGGAACGGGAGGGGACCCTACGAGCAGTACTTC	CATSVGNGRGPYEQYF
TRBV11-2	.	TRBJ1-1	.	TGTGCCAGCAGCTTAAGGACATTGAACACTGAAGCTTTCTTT	CASSLRTLNTEAFF
TRBV29-1	once	TRBJ2-7	TRBD1	TGCAGCGGGCGCGGGACAGGGGGACACGAGCAGTACTTC	CSGRGTGGHEQYF
TRBV27	few	TRBJ1-2	.	TGTGCCAGCAGGAGTGTGACATACGGCTACACCTTC	CASRSVTYGYTF
TRBV7-2	.	TRBJ1-1	.	TGTGCCAGCAGCTTAGTTCGGCCAGCGGAGGGCACTGAAGCTTTCTTT	CASSLVRPAEGTEAFF
TRBV5-1	.	TRBJ2-5	.	TGCGCCAGCAGCTTGATTGGGGGCCCTGAGACCCAGTACTTC	CASSLIGGPETQYF
TRBV18	.	TRBJ1-2	.	TGTGCCAGCTCACCATCTGGAGAATACTATGGCTACACCTTC	CASSPSGEYYGYTF
TRBV19	.	TRBJ2-6	.	TGTGCCAGTAGTCAAGACATTTCTGGGGCCAACGTCCTGACTTTC	CASSQDISGANVLTF
TRBV10-3	.	TRBJ2-7	TRBD2	TGTGCCATCAGTGAAGGGTATGGTGGGAGGGCCGGGAGCGAGCAGTACTTC	CAISEGYGGRAGSEQYF
TRBV25-1	.	TRBJ1-2	.	TGTGCCAGCAGTGAACAGGACAGAGCGGGCTACACCTTC	CASSEQDRAGYTF
TRBV2	.	TRBJ2-5	TRBD1	TGTGCCAGCAGTCTCCTCGGGATTGTCGCAGGGGGCGAGACCCAGTACTTC	CASSLLGIVAGGETQYF
TRBV9	.	TRBJ1-3	.	TGTGCCAGCAGCGTGGGGACATCTGGAAACACCATATATTTT	CASSVGTSGNTIYF
TRBV9	few	TRBJ2-5	.	TGTGCCAGCAGCGTAGGAGGTGGTGTCTGGGGGAGGGAGACCCAGTACTTC	CASSVGGGVWGRETQYF
TRBV4-3	.	TRBJ2-6	TRBD1	TGCGCCAGCAGCCAAAAAACAGGGGGCGCTAGGTCTGGGGCCAACGTCCTGACTTTC	CASSQKTGGARSGANVLTF
TRBV27	.	TRBJ2-7	.	TGTGCCAGCAGTTCCAACGCCCAGGGCTCCTACGAGCAGTACTTC	CASSSNAQGSYEQYF
TRBV6-1	.	TRBJ2-7	.	TGTGCCAGCAGTGAAGCGGTTAGCGCAGCGAAGACCTACGAGCAGTACTTC	CASSEAVSAAKTYEQYF